The rows below give T cell receptor beta chains drawn from one sample of a study of vaccination and CD4 T cells after COVID-19. Using its own MiXCR run on the PCR reads, TCRdb lists one record per CDR3 protein. In the table there are about 9,500 distinct CDR3 sequences, about 34% of which are singletons. Antigens for these TCRs are unknown. Input material: CD4+ T cells from blood, cultured in vitro. These receptors were collected from a human donor in good health. Both conserved end residues are part of each CDR3. D genes are given only for firm matches. Clone size is stated in some rows and not others, as once, few, many or a class when expanded.

>-|TRBJ2-3|15|TRBV7-2|-
CASSLKGSATDTQYF
TGTGCCAGCAGCTTGAAGGGGTCTGCCACAGATACGCAGTATTTT
>-|TRBJ2-5|14|TRBV25-1|-
CASSEQVLGETQYF
TGTGCCAGCAGTGAACAAGTCCTAGGCGAGACCCAGTACTTC
>few|TRBJ2-3|15|TRBV7-9|-
CASSSVSQAEDTQYF
TGTGCCAGCAGTTCAGTTAGCCAGGCCGAAGATACGCAGTATTTT
>-|TRBJ2-7|17|TRBV2|-
CATSITAVKDPSTRQYF
TGTGCCACCAGCATAACGGCAGTTAAAGATCCATCTACGAGGCAGTACTTC
>few|TRBJ1-2|15|TRBV4-2|-
CASSQDHTGNYGYTF
TGTGCCAGCAGCCAAGACCATACAGGGAACTATGGCTACACCTTC
>medium-sized|TRBJ1-5|12|TRBV10-3|-
CAISGGDQPQHF
TGTGCCATCAGTGGGGGGGATCAGCCCCAGCATTTT
>few|TRBJ1-5|14|TRBV6-2/TRBV6-3|-
CASSYRQPNQPQHF
TGTGCCAGCAGTTACCGGCAGCCAAATCAGCCCCAGCATTTT
>-|TRBJ1-4|12|TRBV20-1|-
CSARSVAGAVFF
TGCAGTGCTAGATCTGTAGCAGGGGCGGTGTTTTTT
>few|TRBJ2-7|14|TRBV2|TRBD1
CASSEDRVSHEQYF
TGTGCCAGCAGCGAGGACAGGGTGAGCCACGAGCAGTACTTC
>-|TRBJ2-3|17|TRBV27|TRBD2
CASSLLLAGEVTDTQYF
TGTGCCAGCAGTTTACTACTAGCGGGAGAGGTCACAGATACGCAGTATTTT
>-|TRBJ2-3|12|TRBV28|-
CASTMTGDTQYF
TGTGCCAGCACAATGACAGGAGATACGCAGTATTTT
>few|TRBJ1-1|17|TRBV6-2/TRBV6-3|TRBD1
CASSRTTGGVGKTEAFF
TGTGCCAGCAGCCGTACTACAGGGGGCGTTGGGAAAACTGAAGCTTTCTTT
>-|TRBJ2-2|15|TRBV6-1|-
CASSPPQGIAGELFF
TGTGCCAGCAGTCCCCCCCAGGGGATTGCCGGGGAGCTGTTTTTT
>few|TRBJ1-2|13|TRBV19|TRBD1
CASSRGQGMGYTF
TGTGCCAGTAGTAGGGGACAGGGGATGGGCTACACCTTC
>-|TRBJ2-1|14|TRBV27|-
CASSIQGSYNEQFF
TGTGCCAGCAGTATACAGGGTTCCTACAATGAGCAGTTCTTC
>few|TRBJ1-2|13|TRBV12-3/TRBV12-4|-
CASSPSDGYGYTF
TGTGCCAGCAGTCCATCGGACGGATATGGCTACACCTTC
>few|TRBJ2-7|15|TRBV19|TRBD1
CASSFRDRGLGEQYF
TGTGCCAGTAGTTTCCGGGACAGGGGCCTCGGCGAGCAGTACTTC
>-|TRBJ2-6|12|TRBV19|-
CASTTGANVLTF
TGTGCCAGTACAACTGGGGCCAACGTCCTGACTTTC
>-|TRBJ2-1|13|TRBV11-3|-
CASSLGANNEQFF
TGTGCCAGCAGCTTAGGGGCCAACAATGAGCAGTTCTTC
>-|TRBJ2-3|14|TRBV27|TRBD2
CASSSAGVADTQYF
TGTGCCAGCAGTTCCGCGGGAGTGGCAGATACGCAGTATTTT
>-|TRBJ2-5|14|TRBV5-1|-
CASSLITGQETQYF
TGCGCCAGCAGCTTGATTACAGGTCAAGAGACCCAGTACTTC
>few|TRBJ1-2|14|TRBV5-4|-
CASPDDASAYGYTF
TGTGCCAGCCCGGACGATGCGTCGGCATATGGCTACACCTTC
>-|TRBJ2-4|14|TRBV11-2|-
CASSLGHGYPIQYF
TGTGCCAGCAGCTTAGGGCACGGGTATCCCATTCAGTACTTC
>few|TRBJ2-3|14|TRBV7-8|-
CASSPQTGSDTQYF
TGTGCCAGCAGCCCCCAGACAGGCTCAGATACGCAGTATTTT
>-|TRBJ1-6|15|TRBV21-1|-
CASSKASGLLSPLHF
TGTGCCAGCAGCAAAGCCTCGGGACTTCTTTCACCCCTCCACTTT
>-|TRBJ1-1|15|TRBV25-1|TRBD1
CASSELDRVNTEAFF
TGTGCCAGCAGTGAATTGGACAGGGTGAACACTGAAGCTTTCTTT
>-|TRBJ1-2|14|TRBV25-1|-
CASSEVVGVDGYTF
TGTGCCAGCAGTGAAGTTGTAGGGGTAGATGGCTACACCTTC
>-|TRBJ1-1|14|TRBV9|TRBD1
CASARGQGGTEAFF
TGTGCCAGCGCCCGCGGCCAGGGGGGCACTGAAGCTTTCTTT
>few|TRBJ2-7|18|TRBV6-5|TRBD2
CASSYGASGSRSSYEQYF
TGTGCCAGCAGTTACGGGGCTAGCGGGAGTCGCTCCTCCTACGAGCAGTACTTC
>few|TRBJ2-1|16|TRBV25-1|TRBD2
CASSAAGGLGDNEQFF
TGTGCCAGCAGTGCTGCGGGGGGGTTGGGGGACAATGAGCAGTTCTTC
>-|TRBJ2-1|16|TRBV7-8|TRBD2
CASSRGLAGGSNEQFF
TGTGCCAGCAGCAGAGGACTAGCGGGAGGTTCAAATGAGCAGTTCTTC
>-|TRBJ2-5|16|TRBV2|TRBD2
CASSEGALAGQETQYF
TGTGCCAGCAGTGAAGGTGCATTAGCGGGGCAAGAGACCCAGTACTTC
>-|TRBJ1-2|14|TRBV9|-
CASSVGGTYEGYTF
TGTGCCAGCAGCGTAGGCGGAACATACGAGGGGTACACCTTC
>few|TRBJ1-3|16|TRBV20-1|-
CSARSIQGGSGNTIYF
TGCAGTGCTAGATCGATACAGGGAGGCTCTGGAAACACCATATATTTT
>-|TRBJ2-3|15|TRBV20-1|TRBD1
CSARVGDRVFNTQYF
TGCAGTGCTAGAGTGGGGGACAGGGTCTTCAATACGCAGTATTTT
>-|TRBJ1-2|12|TRBV12-3/TRBV12-4|TRBD1
CASMGQNCGYTF
TGTGCCAGCATGGGACAGAACTGTGGCTACACCTTC
>-|TRBJ2-3|17|TRBV10-3|TRBD2
CAISDPRAGGHTDTQYF
TGTGCCATCAGTGACCCGAGAGCGGGAGGCCACACAGATACGCAGTATTTT
>-|TRBJ2-1|13|TRBV20-1|TRBD1
CSPKGQGGDEQFF
TGCAGTCCTAAAGGACAGGGGGGCGATGAGCAGTTCTTC
>few|TRBJ2-5|14|TRBV27|-
CASSLSPDRGTQYF
TGTGCCAGCAGTTTATCACCCGACCGGGGGACCCAGTACTTC
>few|TRBJ2-5|12|TRBV30|-
CAWSEGRETQYF
TGTGCCTGGAGCGAGGGCCGGGAGACCCAGTACTTC
>-|TRBJ2-7|14|TRBV20-1|TRBD1
CSAAPGTGGLGQYF
TGCAGTGCTGCACCCGGGACAGGGGGGCTTGGGCAGTACTTC
>-|TRBJ2-1|16|TRBV24-1|-
CATSAQGKGPYNEQFF
TGTGCCACCAGTGCCCAAGGCAAAGGTCCCTACAATGAGCAGTTCTTC
>once|TRBJ1-2|14|TRBV5-1|-
CASSIAPGGYGYTF
TGCGCCAGCAGCATCGCCCCGGGGGGCTATGGCTACACCTTC